The 7 T cell receptor beta chains presented below share a single source sample, sequenced in a study of control samples from healthy donors and cancer patients. TCRdb's table, derived via immunoSEQ multiplex PCR, lists solely in-frame clones and lacks some. The sample records 55,000 to 90,000 clones, roughly 84% being singletons. The material sequenced was blood. The receptors stem from a man aged 45-65 years in good health.

V is TRBV6-4 and J is TRBJ2-7; 10 bases align to TRBD1. CDR1 is MRHNA and CDR2 is SNTAGT in the germline V gene. After removal of 6 bases from V and 5 bases from J, the junction contained 7 bases not matched to a gene. The CDR3 is made up of 14 amino acids. CDR3 residues: CASSETGGKDEQYF. The DNA for the CDR3 is TGTGCCAGCAGCGAGACAGGGGGCAAAGACGAGCAGTACTTC.

The table lists this clone with a few counts. The chain carries TRBV20-1 and TRBJ1-5; D may be TRBD1 (5 bases). This CDR3 contains 17 residues. The V and J ends lost 3 bases and 7 bases respectively, with 25 bases between them. Germline CDR1 DFQATT, CDR2 SNEGSKA (reference sequence). The chain's CDR3 is CSASSSLQGNPSQPQHF. The CDR3, as DNA: TGCAGTGCTAGTTCCTCCCTCCAGGGAAATCCTTCCCAGCCCCAGCATTTT.

Only one count was recorded for this clone. Other DNA sequences in this sample translate to the same CDR3. This rearrangement joins TRBV11-2 to TRBJ1-2; D gene ambiguous. Germline V gene lookup returns CDR1 SGHAT and CDR2 FQNNGV. The germline V and J ends were trimmed by 0 bases and 5 bases, with 4 bases remaining between them. The CDR3 length is 12 residues. Written as DNA, the CDR3 is TGTGCCAGCAGCTTAGAAGGTTATGGCTACACCTTC. As protein: CASSLEGYGYTF.

This clone was counted a single time. V gene TRBV10-3 combines with J gene TRBJ2-7; possibly TRBD2 for D (5 bases). Trimming removed 0 bases at V and 0 bases at J, with 6 bases between. This CDR3 comprises 14 residues. Germline V gene sequence: CDR1 ENHRY, CDR2 SYGVKD. The CDR3 DNA follows: TGTGCCATCAGTGAGTCGGGGAGCTCCTACGAGCAGTACTTC. This encodes CAISESGSSYEQYF.

This clone was found once. The chain employs TRBV5-1 and TRBJ2-5; 10 bases line up with TRBD2. This CDR3 has 15 amino acids. The ends lost 0 bases at V and 4 bases at J; junction bases unmatched: 3. CDR1 SGHRS and CDR2 YFSETQ come from the germline V gene. The CDR3 is CASSLEASGGETQYF. The CDR3 bases are TGCGCCAGCAGCTTGGAGGCTAGCGGGGGAGAGACCCAGTACTTC.

Concerning this clone itself: Its ends do not fully match the called genes, so a read error is possible. The chain couples TRBV13 to TRBJ2-2; D is perhaps TRBD2 (6 bases). Germline CDR1 is PRHDT and CDR2 is FYEKMQ (reference sequence). This CDR3 is built from 16 residues. CDR3 in DNA: TGTGCCAGTACGGCTCAGGACGGGAGTAAAACCGCGGAGCTGTTTTTT. As protein: CASTAQDGSKTAELFF. Looking up the rest from reference TRBV13 and TRBJ2-2 gives the full variable domain: AAGVIQSPRHLIKEKRETATLKCYPIPRHDTVYWYQQGPGQDPQFLISFYEKMQSDKGSIPDRFSAQQFSDYHSELNMSSLELGDSALYFCASTAQDGSKTAELFFGEGSRLTVL.

The chain uses TRBV12-3 or TRBV12-4 and TRBJ2-7; TRBD2 agrees at 13 bases. V was pared by 8 bases and J by 5 bases, with 3 bases of the junction left unmatched. The CDR3 contains 13 residues. CDR3 in amino acids: CASRTSGSNEQYF. The CDR3 bases are TGTGCCAGCCGGACTAGCGGGAGTAACGAGCAGTACTTC.